The present entry profiles one T cell receptor (beta chain) with its context. Its specificity is not known. The sample comes from a study of identifying expanded T cells in peripheral blood. During the collection period, no donor immune events like infections were recorded. Notes on the study in general: Across healthy donors, higher total template counts meant significantly greater approximately 2-week count variance.

TCRdb's table, derived via immunoSEQ multiplex PCR, lists solely in-frame clones and lacks some. The sample has about 100,000 clones, around nine tenths seen once. The sample consisted of blood. This clonotype originated in a person aged 18 to 70 in good health.

The CDR3 sequence is CAGGGLWNEQFF. In DNA, the CDR3 is TGTGCGGGGGGCGGTTTGTGGAATGAGCAGTTCTTC. The chain joins TRBV10-3 to TRBJ2-1; perhaps D is TRBD1 or TRBD2 (6 bases each). The germline gives CDR1 ENHRY, CDR2 SYGVKD. The length of the CDR3 is 12 residues.